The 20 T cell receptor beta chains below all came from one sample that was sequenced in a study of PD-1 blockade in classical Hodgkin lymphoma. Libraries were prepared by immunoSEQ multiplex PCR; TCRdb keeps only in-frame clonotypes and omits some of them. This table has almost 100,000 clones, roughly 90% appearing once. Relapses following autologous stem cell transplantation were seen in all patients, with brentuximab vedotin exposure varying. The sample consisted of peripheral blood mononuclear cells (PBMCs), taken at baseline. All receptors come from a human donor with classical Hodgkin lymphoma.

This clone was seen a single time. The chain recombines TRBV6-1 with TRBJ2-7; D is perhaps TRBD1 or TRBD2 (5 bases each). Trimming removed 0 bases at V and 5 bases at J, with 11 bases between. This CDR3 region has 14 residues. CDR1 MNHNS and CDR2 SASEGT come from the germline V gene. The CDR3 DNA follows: TGTGCCAGCAGTGAAGCGCTGGGGGTCCACGAGCAGTACTTC. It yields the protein CASSEALGVHEQYF.

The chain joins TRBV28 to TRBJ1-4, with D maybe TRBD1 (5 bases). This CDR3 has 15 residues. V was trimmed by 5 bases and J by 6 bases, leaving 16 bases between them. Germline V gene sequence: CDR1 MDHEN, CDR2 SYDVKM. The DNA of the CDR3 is TGTGCCAGCAGTCCTTGGGCTGAGGGACATGAAAAACTGTTTTTT. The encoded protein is CASSPWAEGHEKLFF. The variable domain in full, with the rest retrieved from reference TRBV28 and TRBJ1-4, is DVKVTQSSRYLVKRTGEKVFLECVQDMDHENMFWYRQDPGLGLRLIYFSYDVKMKEKGDIPEGYSVSREKKERFSLILESASTNQTSMYLCASSPWAEGHEKLFFGSGTQLSVL.

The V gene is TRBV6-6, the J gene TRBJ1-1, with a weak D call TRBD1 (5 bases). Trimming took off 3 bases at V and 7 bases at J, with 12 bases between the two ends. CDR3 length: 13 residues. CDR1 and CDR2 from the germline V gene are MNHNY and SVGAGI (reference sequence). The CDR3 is CASSYYTTVEAFF. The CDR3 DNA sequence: TGTGCCAGCAGTTATTATACGACAGTTGAAGCTTTCTTT.

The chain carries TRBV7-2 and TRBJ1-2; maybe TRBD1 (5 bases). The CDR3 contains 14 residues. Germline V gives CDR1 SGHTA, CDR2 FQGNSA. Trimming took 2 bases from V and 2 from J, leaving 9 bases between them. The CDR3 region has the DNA TGTGCCAGCAGCTTACGGGGCTTGAACTATGGCTACACCTTC. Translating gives CASSLRGLNYGYTF.

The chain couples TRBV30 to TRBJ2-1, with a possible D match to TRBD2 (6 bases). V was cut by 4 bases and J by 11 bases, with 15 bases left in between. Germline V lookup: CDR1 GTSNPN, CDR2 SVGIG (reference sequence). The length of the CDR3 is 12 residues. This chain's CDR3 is CAWISLDYQQFF. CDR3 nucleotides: TGTGCCTGGATCTCCTTGGACTACCAGCAGTTCTTC.

The CDR3 sequence is CASSPVGHLAKNIQYF. The CDR3 bases are TGTGCCAGCAGCCCCGTCGGACATCTAGCCAAAAACATTCAGTACTTC. This rearrangement joins TRBV7-2 to TRBJ2-4; D is possibly TRBD1 (5 bases). Trimming pared 5 bases from V and 0 bases from J, leaving 14 bases between. The CDR3 has 16 residues. Per germline, CDR1 SGHTA and CDR2 FQGNSA.

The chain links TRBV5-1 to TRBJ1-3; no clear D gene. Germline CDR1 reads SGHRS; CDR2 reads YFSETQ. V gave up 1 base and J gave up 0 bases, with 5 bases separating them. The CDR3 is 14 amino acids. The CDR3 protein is CASSLTGSGNTIYF. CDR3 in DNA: TGCGCCAGCAGCTTGACGGGCTCTGGAAACACCATATATTTT.

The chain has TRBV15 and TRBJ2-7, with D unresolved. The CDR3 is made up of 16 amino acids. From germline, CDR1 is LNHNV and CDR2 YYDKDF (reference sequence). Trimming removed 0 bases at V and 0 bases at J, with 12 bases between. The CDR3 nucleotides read TGTGCCACCAGCAGAGATCGTAACAGCAACTCCTACGAGCAGTACTTC. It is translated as CATSRDRNSNSYEQYF.

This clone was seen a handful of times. The CDR3 bases are TGTGCCAGCAGGTCCCCGACCTATGGCTACACCTTC. Its translation: CASRSPTYGYTF. The V gene is TRBV6-6, the J gene TRBJ1-2; no clear D gene. Germline V gene data show CDR1 as MNHNY and CDR2 as SVGAGI (reference sequence). The CDR3 extends over 12 amino acids. Trimming took 6 bases from V and 4 from J, leaving 9 bases between them.

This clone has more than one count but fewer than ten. CDR3: CASSLGRGFNEAFF. CDR3 sequence (DNA): TGTGCCAGCAGTTTAGGCAGGGGGTTCAATGAAGCTTTCTTT. The V and J genes are TRBV28 and TRBJ1-1; 7 nucleotides match TRBD1. The V gene's germline CDR1 is MDHEN and CDR2 SYDVKM. The CDR3 is 14 residues long. V lost 2 bases and J lost 7; bases outside the gene matches: 7.

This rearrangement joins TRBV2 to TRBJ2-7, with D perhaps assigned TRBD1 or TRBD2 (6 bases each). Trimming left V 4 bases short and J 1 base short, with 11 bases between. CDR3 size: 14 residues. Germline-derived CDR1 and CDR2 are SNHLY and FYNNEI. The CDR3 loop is CASSVGGVSYEQYF. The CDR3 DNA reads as TGTGCCAGCAGTGTGGGGGGCGTTTCCTACGAGCAGTACTTC.

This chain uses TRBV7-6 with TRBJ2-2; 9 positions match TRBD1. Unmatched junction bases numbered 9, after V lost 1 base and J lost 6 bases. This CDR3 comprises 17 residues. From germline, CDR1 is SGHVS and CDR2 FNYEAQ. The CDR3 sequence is CASSLGSETGGAGELFF. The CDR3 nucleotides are TGTGCCAGCAGCTTAGGTTCCGAGACAGGGGGTGCCGGGGAGCTGTTTTTT.

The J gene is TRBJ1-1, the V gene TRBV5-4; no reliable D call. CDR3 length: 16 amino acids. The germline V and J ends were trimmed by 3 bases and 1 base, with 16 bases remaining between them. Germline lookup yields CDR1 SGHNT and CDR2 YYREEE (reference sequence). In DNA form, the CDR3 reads TGTGCCAGCAGCTCGCTACGGACGACTAAGAACACTGAAGCTTTCTTT. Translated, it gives CASSSLRTTKNTEAFF.

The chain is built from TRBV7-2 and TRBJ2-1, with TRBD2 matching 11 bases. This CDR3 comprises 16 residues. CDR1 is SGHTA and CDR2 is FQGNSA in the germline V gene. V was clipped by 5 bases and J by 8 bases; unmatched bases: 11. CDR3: CASSLVAGGPSDEQFF. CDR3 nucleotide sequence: TGTGCCAGCAGCCTAGTAGCGGGAGGGCCCTCGGATGAGCAGTTCTTC.

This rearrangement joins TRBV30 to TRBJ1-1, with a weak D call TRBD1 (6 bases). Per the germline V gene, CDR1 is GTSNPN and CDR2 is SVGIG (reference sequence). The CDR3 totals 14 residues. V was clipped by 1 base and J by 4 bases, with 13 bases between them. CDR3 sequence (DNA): TGTGCCTGGAGTGGGGCTCAGGGGACCACTGAAGCTTTCTTT. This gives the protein CAWSGAQGTTEAFF.

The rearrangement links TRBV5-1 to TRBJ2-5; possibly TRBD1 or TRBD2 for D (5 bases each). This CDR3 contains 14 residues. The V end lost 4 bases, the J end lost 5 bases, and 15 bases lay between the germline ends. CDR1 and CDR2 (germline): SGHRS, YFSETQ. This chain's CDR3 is CASSPGRLRETQYF. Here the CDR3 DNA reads TGCGCCAGCAGCCCGGGACGCCTACGGGAGACCCAGTACTTC.

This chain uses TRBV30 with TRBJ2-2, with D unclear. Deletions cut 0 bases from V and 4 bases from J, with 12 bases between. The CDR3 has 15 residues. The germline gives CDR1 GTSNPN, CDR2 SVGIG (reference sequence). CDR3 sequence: CAWSVLADGTGELFF. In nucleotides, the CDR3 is TGTGCCTGGAGTGTACTGGCGGATGGCACCGGGGAGCTGTTTTTT.

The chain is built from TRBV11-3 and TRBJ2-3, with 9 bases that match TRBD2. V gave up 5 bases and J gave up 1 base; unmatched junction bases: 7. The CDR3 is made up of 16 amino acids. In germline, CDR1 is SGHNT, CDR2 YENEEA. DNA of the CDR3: TGTGCCAGCAGCACCAGCGGGAGGCACGGCACAGATACGCAGTATTTT. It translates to CASSTSGRHGTDTQYF.

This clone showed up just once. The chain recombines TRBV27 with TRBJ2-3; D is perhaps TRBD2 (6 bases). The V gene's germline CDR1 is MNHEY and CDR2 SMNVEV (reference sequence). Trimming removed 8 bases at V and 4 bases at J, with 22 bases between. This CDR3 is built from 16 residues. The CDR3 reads CASRFGAREGADTQYF. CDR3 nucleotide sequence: TGTGCCAGCCGATTCGGGGCGCGGGAAGGTGCAGATACGCAGTATTTT.

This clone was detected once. CDR3 sequence: CASSGGGVARNTEAFF. CDR3 coding DNA: TGTGCCAGCAGCGGAGGGGGGGTCGCGAGGAACACTGAAGCTTTCTTT. The rearrangement links TRBV11-2 to TRBJ1-1, with D possibly matching TRBD1 (6 bases). Germline CDR1 is SGHAT and CDR2 is FQNNGV. Trimming cost V 5 bases and J 1 base, with 17 bases left between them. The CDR3 extends over 16 amino acids.